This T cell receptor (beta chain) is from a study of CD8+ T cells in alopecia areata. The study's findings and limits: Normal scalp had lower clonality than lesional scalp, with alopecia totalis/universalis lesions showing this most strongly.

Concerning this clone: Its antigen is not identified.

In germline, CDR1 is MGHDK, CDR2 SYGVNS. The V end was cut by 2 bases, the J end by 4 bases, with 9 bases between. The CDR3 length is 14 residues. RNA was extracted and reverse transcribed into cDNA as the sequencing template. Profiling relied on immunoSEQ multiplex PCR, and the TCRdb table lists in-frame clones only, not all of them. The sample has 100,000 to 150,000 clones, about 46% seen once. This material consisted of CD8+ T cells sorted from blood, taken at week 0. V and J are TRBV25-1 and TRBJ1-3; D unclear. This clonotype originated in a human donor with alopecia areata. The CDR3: CASSEAEWGNTIYF. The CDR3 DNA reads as TGTGCCAGCAGTGAAGCCGAGTGGGGAAACACCATATATTTT.